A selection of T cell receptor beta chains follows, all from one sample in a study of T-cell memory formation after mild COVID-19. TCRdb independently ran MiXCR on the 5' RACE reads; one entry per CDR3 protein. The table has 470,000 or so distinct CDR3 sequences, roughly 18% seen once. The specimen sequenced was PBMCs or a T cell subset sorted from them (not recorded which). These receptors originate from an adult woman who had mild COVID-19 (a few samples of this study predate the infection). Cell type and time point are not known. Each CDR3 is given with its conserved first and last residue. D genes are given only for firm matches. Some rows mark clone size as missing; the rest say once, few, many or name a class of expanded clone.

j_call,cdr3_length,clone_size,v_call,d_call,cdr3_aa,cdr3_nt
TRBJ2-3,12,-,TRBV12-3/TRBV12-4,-,CASRPDQRTQYF,TGTGCCAGCAGACCGGACCAAAGGACGCAGTATTTT
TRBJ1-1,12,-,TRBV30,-,CAWSDTNTEAFF,TGTGCCTGGAGTGACACAAACACTGAAGCTTTCTTT
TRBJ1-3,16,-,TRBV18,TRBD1,CASSPRGTDSGNTIYF,TGTGCCAGCTCACCACGTGGGACAGACTCTGGAAACACCATATATTTT
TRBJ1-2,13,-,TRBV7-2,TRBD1,CASSLGGTDGYTF,TGTGCCAGCAGCTTAGGTGGGACAGATGGCTACACCTTC
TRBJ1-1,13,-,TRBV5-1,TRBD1,CASSSTGTAEAFF,TGCGCCAGCAGCTCGACAGGGACAGCTGAAGCTTTCTTT
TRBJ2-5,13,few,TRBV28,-,CASSGVGQETQYF,TGTGCCAGCAGTGGGGTGGGGCAAGAGACCCAGTACTTC
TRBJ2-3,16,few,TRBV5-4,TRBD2,CASSSGTSSRTDTQYF,TGTGCCAGCAGCTCTGGGACTAGCTCGCGCACAGATACGCAGTATTTT
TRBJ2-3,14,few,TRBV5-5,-,CASSVGTLTDTQYF,TGTGCCAGCAGCGTCGGGACTCTGACAGATACGCAGTATTTT
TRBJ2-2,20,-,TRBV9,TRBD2,CASSVGAGLAGALNTGELFF,TGTGCCAGCAGCGTAGGAGCGGGACTAGCGGGGGCTCTGAACACCGGGGAGCTGTTTTTT
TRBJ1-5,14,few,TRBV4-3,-,CASSQDSLRQPQHF,TGCGCCAGCAGCCAAGATTCCCTCAGACAGCCCCAGCATTTT
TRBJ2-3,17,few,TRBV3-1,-,CASSQEAIYPGTDTQYF,TGTGCCAGCAGCCAGGAGGCAATCTATCCGGGCACAGATACGCAGTATTTT
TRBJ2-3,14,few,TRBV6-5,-,CASSYSWAGDTQYF,TGTGCCAGCAGTTACTCCTGGGCTGGAGATACGCAGTATTTT
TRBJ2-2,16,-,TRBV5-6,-,CASSLLGGTNTGELFF,TGTGCCAGCAGCTTGCTGGGCGGGACGAACACCGGGGAGCTGTTTTTT
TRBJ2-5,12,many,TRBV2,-,CASAGIEETQYF,TGTGCCAGCGCGGGAATTGAAGAGACCCAGTACTTC
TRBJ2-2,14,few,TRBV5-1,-,CASSRRREHGELFF,TGCGCCAGCAGCAGGAGGCGGGAACACGGGGAGCTGTTTTTT
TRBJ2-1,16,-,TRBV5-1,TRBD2,CASSRPSGSGYNEQFF,TGCGCCAGCAGCAGACCTAGCGGGAGCGGCTACAATGAGCAGTTCTTC
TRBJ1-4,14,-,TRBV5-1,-,CASSSGSGSEKLFF,TGCGCCAGCAGCTCAGGGTCGGGGAGTGAAAAACTGTTTTTT
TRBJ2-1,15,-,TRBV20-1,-,CSAAGASTPTNEQFF,TGCAGTGCCGCGGGGGCCTCAACCCCTACCAATGAGCAGTTCTTC
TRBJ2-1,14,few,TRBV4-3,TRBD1,CASSQQTGGDEQFF,TGCGCCAGCAGCCAACAGACAGGGGGCGATGAGCAGTTCTTC
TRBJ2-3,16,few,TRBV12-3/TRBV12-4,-,CASNTPGSGSTDTQYF,TGTGCCAGCAACACCCCCGGGAGCGGGAGCACAGATACGCAGTATTTT
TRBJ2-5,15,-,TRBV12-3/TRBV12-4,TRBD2,CASSSSGIFQETQYF,TGTGCCAGCAGTTCTAGCGGAATATTCCAAGAGACCCAGTACTTC
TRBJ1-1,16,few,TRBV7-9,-,CASSFPTGTLGAEPFF,TGTGCCAGCAGCTTCCCGACAGGTACCTTGGGGGCTGAACCTTTCTTT
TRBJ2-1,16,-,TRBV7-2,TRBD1,CASSTRQGAAYNEQFF,TGTGCCAGCAGCACCCGACAGGGGGCGGCCTACAATGAGCAGTTCTTC
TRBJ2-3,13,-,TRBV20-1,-,CSARDYERDTQYF,TGCAGTGCTAGAGATTACGAACGAGATACGCAGTATTTT
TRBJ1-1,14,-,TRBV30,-,CAWEDFPGRTEAFF,TGTGCCTGGGAAGACTTCCCGGGACGCACTGAAGCTTTCTTT
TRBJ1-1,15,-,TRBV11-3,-,CASSPPDGRETEAFF,TGTGCCAGCAGCCCTCCCGACGGGCGGGAGACTGAAGCTTTCTTT
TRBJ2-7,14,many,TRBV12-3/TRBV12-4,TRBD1,CASSIDRGSYEQYF,TGTGCCAGCAGTATAGACAGGGGGTCCTACGAGCAGTACTTC
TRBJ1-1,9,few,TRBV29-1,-,CSVDGGAFF,TGCAGCGTTGATGGGGGAGCTTTCTTT
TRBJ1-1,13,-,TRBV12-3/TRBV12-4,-,CASSGDGNTEAFF,TGTGCCAGCAGTGGGGACGGCAACACTGAAGCTTTCTTT
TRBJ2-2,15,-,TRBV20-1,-,CSARDRRGHTGELFF,TGCAGTGCTAGAGATCGCAGGGGACACACCGGGGAGCTGTTTTTT
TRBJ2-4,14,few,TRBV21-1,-,CASSSSTESNIQYF,TGTGCCAGCAGCAGTTCTACAGAGTCCAACATTCAGTACTTC
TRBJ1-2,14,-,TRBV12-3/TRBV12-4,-,CASSHHPGFYGYTF,TGTGCCAGCAGCCATCACCCGGGATTCTATGGCTACACCTTC
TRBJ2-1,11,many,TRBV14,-,CASSQGREQFF,TGTGCCAGCAGCCAAGGGAGGGAGCAGTTCTTC